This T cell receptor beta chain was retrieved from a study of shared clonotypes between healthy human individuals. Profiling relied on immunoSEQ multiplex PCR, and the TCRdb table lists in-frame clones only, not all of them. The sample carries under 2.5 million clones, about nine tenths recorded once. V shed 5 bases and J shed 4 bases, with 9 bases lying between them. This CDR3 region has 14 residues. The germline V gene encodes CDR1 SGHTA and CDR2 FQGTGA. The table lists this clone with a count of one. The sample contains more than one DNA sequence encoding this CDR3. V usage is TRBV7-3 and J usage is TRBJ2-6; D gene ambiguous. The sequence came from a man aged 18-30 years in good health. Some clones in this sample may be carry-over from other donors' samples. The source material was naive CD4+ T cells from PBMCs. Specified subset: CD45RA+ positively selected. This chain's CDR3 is CASSLTPGANVLTF. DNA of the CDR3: TGTGCCAGCAGCCTCACTCCCGGGGCCAACGTCCTGACTTTC. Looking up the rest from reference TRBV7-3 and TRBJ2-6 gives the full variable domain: GAGVSQTPSNKVTEKGKYVELRCDPISGHTALYWYRQSLGQGPEFLIYFQGTGAADDSGLPNDRFFAVRPEGSVSTLKIQRTERGDSAVYLCASSLTPGANVLTFGAGSRLTVL.